The next 10 T cell receptor beta chains were all read from a single sample in a study of PD-1 blockade in classical Hodgkin lymphoma. Time point here: cycle 4 day 1 (C4D1), after six to seven weeks of nivolumab. Brentuximab vedotin exposure varied, and every patient relapsed after autologous stem cell transplantation. Using immunoSEQ multiplex PCR, the repertoire was profiled, and TCRdb retains in-frame clones only, with some absent. The sample consists of about 21,000 clones, around 84% of them appearing once. Sample: peripheral blood mononuclear cells (PBMCs), taken before the fourth cycle of nivolumab. All receptors derive from a human donor with classical Hodgkin lymphoma.

J is TRBJ1-2 and V is TRBV2; D is undetermined. The V end lost 2 bases, the J end lost 5 bases, and 9 bases lay between the germline ends. Germline CDR1 reads SNHLY; CDR2 reads FYNNEI. The CDR3 is 13 residues long. CDR3 amino acids: CASSERREYGYTF. CDR3 DNA sequence: TGTGCCAGCAGTGAACGGAGGGAATATGGCTACACCTTC.

As DNA, the CDR3 is TGTGCCAGCAGCTACCGGACAGGGCGGGAGACCCAGTACTTC. This encodes CASSYRTGRETQYF. The J gene is TRBJ2-5, the V gene TRBV9, with 8 bases that match TRBD1. Germline lookup yields CDR1 SGDLS and CDR2 YYNGEE. V lost 4 bases to trimming and J lost 5 bases; unmatched junction nucleotides: 7. This CDR3 comprises 14 residues.

This clone was seen a handful of times. The sample carries other DNA sequences with the same CDR3. This chain uses TRBV19 with TRBJ1-1; the D is unclear. This CDR3 spans 13 amino acids. Germline values: CDR1 LNHDA, CDR2 SQIVND (reference sequence). The V gene lost 2 bases and the J gene lost 2 bases, with 6 bases spanning the gap. In DNA, the CDR3 is TGTGCCAGTAGTATAAACAGTAACACTGAAGCTTTCTTT. Protein: CASSINSNTEAFF.

V gene TRBV9 combines with J gene TRBJ2-7, with a weak D call TRBD1 (5 bases). The germline CDR1 and CDR2 sequences are SGDLS and YYNGEE. The CDR3 runs to 14 residues. The ends were cut back, 3 bases at V and 6 bases at J, with 16 bases in the middle. In DNA, the CDR3 is TGTGCCAGCAGCGCTGGACACCGGCCTGCCGAGCAGTACTTC. Translated: CASSAGHRPAEQYF.

The chain combines TRBV7-2 with TRBJ2-3, with a tentative D call TRBD1 (5 bases). In germline, CDR1 is SGHTA, CDR2 FQGNSA. The CDR3 contains 16 residues. V shed 2 bases and J shed 2 bases, with 14 bases lying between them. DNA for the CDR3: TGTGCCAGCAGCTTACCCTCAGGGTACCACACAGATACGCAGTATTTT. This encodes CASSLPSGYHTDTQYF.

The chain employs TRBV20-1 and TRBJ2-3; D uncertain. CDR1 is DFQATT and CDR2 is SNEGSKA in the germline V gene (reference sequence). Between the trimmed V and J ends, which lost 2 bases and 4 bases, there was a span of 4 bases. The CDR3 spans 11 residues. CDR3 sequence (DNA): TGCAGTGCTAGAACACCAGATACGCAGTATTTT. This translates into CSARTPDTQYF.

The chain uses TRBV11-2 and TRBJ1-1; D call uncertain. Germline-derived CDR1 and CDR2 are SGHAT and FQNNGV. The germline V and J ends were trimmed by 8 bases and 11 bases, with 30 bases remaining between them. The CDR3 has 16 amino acids. As DNA, the CDR3 is TGTGCCAGCGAGCCCCCTGTGACGGAACTACCTACAAAGGCTTTCTTT. This sequence encodes CASEPPVTELPTKAFF.

V usage is TRBV20-1 and J usage is TRBJ1-1; D not certain. The V gene lost 1 base and the J gene lost 7 bases, with 7 bases spanning the gap. Germline V gene sequence: CDR1 DFQATT, CDR2 SNEGSKA (reference sequence). The CDR3 totals 11 residues. This CDR3 is CSARGEVEAFF. The CDR3 nucleotides are TGCAGTGCTAGAGGGGAGGTTGAAGCTTTCTTT.

The CDR3 DNA sequence: TGCGCCAGCAGCTCGGAGGGGGGGCACAGCACTGAAGCTTTCTTT. It translates to CASSSEGGHSTEAFF. This chain uses TRBV4-1 with TRBJ1-1; weak D call: TRBD1 (6 bases). The V and J ends lost 5 bases and 4 bases respectively, with 17 bases between them. The germline V gene encodes CDR1 MGHRA and CDR2 YSYEKL. The CDR3 extends over 15 amino acids.

This chain links TRBV18 with TRBJ1-2, with 7 nucleotides matching TRBD1. CDR3 length equals 13 residues. The V and J ends lost 4 bases and 3 bases, in that order; junction bases with no gene match: 2. Germline V gives CDR1 KGHSH, CDR2 LQKENI. The CDR3 loop is CASSLDRDYGYTF. The DNA for the CDR3 is TGTGCCAGCTCACTTGACAGGGACTATGGCTACACCTTC.